Listed below are T cell receptor beta chains from one sample, sequenced in a study of OX40 agonist ivuxolimab in advanced cancers. TCRdb keeps only in-frame clones here, not all; method: immunoSEQ multiplex PCR. The table lists 12,000 to 15,000 clones, roughly 79% of them singletons. The sequenced sample was CD4+ or CD8+ T cells sorted from blood, obtained in a trial of the OX40 agonist ivuxolimab. These receptors came from an adult with an advanced solid tumor such as melanoma, head and neck, liver or kidney cancer. CDR3s include the opening cysteine and the closing phenylalanine or tryptophan. The D gene is left open where the match is weak. Part of the rows lack a size; the others show once, few, many or a class for expanded clones.

DNA	CDR3	J	V	size	D
TGTGCCAGCAGCGCCGCTGGGGGGACTAGGGAGTACGAGCAGTACTTC	CASSAAGGTREYEQYF	TRBJ2-7	TRBV9	-	TRBD2
TGCGCCAGCAGCCCCGAAAACACCAATGAGCAGTTCTTC	CASSPENTNEQFF	TRBJ2-1	TRBV4-1	-	-
TGTGCCAGCAGTCTAGCGGGAGGGCCCTACAATGAGCAGTTCTTC	CASSLAGGPYNEQFF	TRBJ2-1	TRBV7-3	-	TRBD2
TGTGCCAGCAGCCACAAGCTTGGGGAGGGCCAAGAGACCCAGTACTTC	CASSHKLGEGQETQYF	TRBJ2-5	TRBV11-2	-	TRBD2
TGCAGCGCGGTCGGGGAGGACGAGCAGTTCTTC	CSAVGEDEQFF	TRBJ2-1	TRBV29-1	-	-
TGTGCCAGCAGGCCAGGGACAGCCTACGAGCAGTACTTC	CASRPGTAYEQYF	TRBJ2-7	TRBV6-5	-	TRBD1
TGTGCCAGCAAGGGGGCGAACGGGGAGCTGTTTTTT	CASKGANGELFF	TRBJ2-2	TRBV27	-	TRBD1
TGTGCCACCCTACGGGGGGGTTCGGCATTCTACGAGCAGTACTTC	CATLRGGSAFYEQYF	TRBJ2-7	TRBV10-3	few	TRBD2
TGTGCCTGGAGTGGGCCAAACTCTCTGAATGAAAAACTGTTTTTT	CAWSGPNSLNEKLFF	TRBJ1-4	TRBV30	-	-
TGTGCCAGCAGCCTTGGAGGACTAGCGGGAGGGCTCCTTACCGACGAGCAGTACTTC	CASSLGGLAGGLLTDEQYF	TRBJ2-7	TRBV28	-	TRBD2
TGTGCCAGCAGCCAACGGGACAGGGGGCCCGATCAGCCCCAGCATTTT	CASSQRDRGPDQPQHF	TRBJ1-5	TRBV4-2	-	TRBD1
TGTGCCAGAAGCTTGCCCGCCCCCGGGGGCCCCTTTTTCGAGCAGTACTTC	CARSLPAPGGPFFEQYF	TRBJ2-7	TRBV5-3	-	-
TGTGCCACCAGCGCGGACAGGGAGGATGGCTACACCTTC	CATSADREDGYTF	TRBJ1-2	TRBV15	-	TRBD1
TGCGCCAGCAGCTTAGAACAGGGAGTACGTAGCGATGAGCAGTTCTTC	CASSLEQGVRSDEQFF	TRBJ2-1	TRBV5-1	large	-
TGTGCCAGCACCCCTTCGGGGGCAGAGACCCAGTACTTC	CASTPSGAETQYF	TRBJ2-5	TRBV11-1	-	-
TGTGCCAGCACCCGCAAAGCGGGAGCCACCCCGGGCACAGATACGCAGTATTTT	CASTRKAGATPGTDTQYF	TRBJ2-3	TRBV2	few	TRBD2
TGTGCCAGCAGCAAAGCGCTTTGGCATCCCGGGGAGCTGTTTTTT	CASSKALWHPGELFF	TRBJ2-2	TRBV21-1	-	-
TGTGCCAGCAGCCTCTCTTCGGGGGAGACCCAGTACTTC	CASSLSSGETQYF	TRBJ2-5	TRBV11-2	-	-
TGTGCCTCAAGCCTCCAGTCAGTCACTGAAGCTTTCTTT	CASSLQSVTEAFF	TRBJ1-1	TRBV30	-	-
TGTGCCAGCAGCTTTAGACAGGTGGACTCTAGCACAGATACGCAGTATTTT	CASSFRQVDSSTDTQYF	TRBJ2-3	TRBV7-9	-	-
TGTGCCAGCAGTTTAGGGACAGCCTCCTACGAGCAGTACTTC	CASSLGTASYEQYF	TRBJ2-7	TRBV27	-	TRBD1
TGTGCCAGCAGTTTAAGCAGTTATGGCTACACCTTC	CASSLSSYGYTF	TRBJ1-2	TRBV28	-	-
TGTGCCAGCAGCTTAAGTAGGGCAGATACGCAGTATTTT	CASSLSRADTQYF	TRBJ2-3	TRBV7-8	-	-
TGCGCCAGCAGCGGGGACAGACCCTACGAGCAGTACTTC	CASSGDRPYEQYF	TRBJ2-7	TRBV5-1	-	TRBD1
TGTGCCAGCAGTTTATCCCCGGACAGCTACAATGAGCAGTTCTTC	CASSLSPDSYNEQFF	TRBJ2-1	TRBV27	-	-
TGTGCCAGCAGCTTAGATCTTACGGGGTCTGGAAACACCATATATTTT	CASSLDLTGSGNTIYF	TRBJ1-3	TRBV7-9	-	-
TGTGCCAGCAGCTTTGGAAGGGGCAATGAGCAGTTCTTC	CASSFGRGNEQFF	TRBJ2-1	TRBV7-9	-	-
TGCGCCAGCAGCTGGCGAGAGACCCAGTACTTC	CASSWRETQYF	TRBJ2-5	TRBV5-1	few	-
TGTGCCAGCAGCTTAGGGGGAGAGTCCCTCACCGGGGAGCTGTTTTTT	CASSLGGESLTGELFF	TRBJ2-2	TRBV7-2	few	-
TGTGCCAGCTCTGAAGGGGGGCAAAATGAGCAGTTCTTC	CASSEGGQNEQFF	TRBJ2-1	TRBV6-4	-	-
TGTGCCAGCAGCTTACATAACAGCAATCAGCCCCAGCATTTT	CASSLHNSNQPQHF	TRBJ1-5	TRBV5-6	-	-
TGTGCCAGCAGTGCTCCGGGACAGGGGGCGCGGGAGCAGTACTTC	CASSAPGQGAREQYF	TRBJ2-7	TRBV28	-	TRBD1
TGTGCCAGCAGCTTGTCGAGACAAACTGAAGCTTTCTTT	CASSLSRQTEAFF	TRBJ1-1	TRBV7-9	-	-
TGTGCCAGCAGCTTGGGACTAGCGGGAGGGCCAAACACCGGGGAGCTGTTTTTT	CASSLGLAGGPNTGELFF	TRBJ2-2	TRBV5-5	few	TRBD2
TGTGCCAGCAGCTTAAGGGGCCTCCAAGAGACCCAGTACTTC	CASSLRGLQETQYF	TRBJ2-5	TRBV9	-	-
TGTGCCAGCAGCGACCGCCGCACGGCGTGGCATGAAAAACTGTTTTTT	CASSDRRTAWHEKLFF	TRBJ1-4	TRBV11-2	-	-